This T cell receptor beta chain was recovered during a study of blood T cell repertoires in COVID-19. At the level of the study: Sources were T cells, B-cell-depleted T cells, or PBMCs; the material itself was cDNA or gDNA.

CDR3 length: 15 residues. The germline gives CDR1 MDHEN, CDR2 SYDVKM. Unmatched junction bases numbered 7, after V lost 6 bases and J lost 6 bases. Per the authors' pipeline: By means of reference gene primer amplification, nucleated cell counts were estimated. The repertoire was sequenced with immunoSEQ multiplex PCR; TCRdb's copy has only in-frame clones and lacks some. D and trimming were read from the DNA, whereas the V and J calls and clone size are those reported in that table. The table lists approximately 230,000 clones, 70% to 90% of them singletons. This clonotype was obtained from a man younger than 35 with active or convalescent COVID-19. What was sequenced was peripheral blood. The V call is TRBV28, the J call TRBJ1-6; the match to TRBD1 covers 8 bases. In DNA, the CDR3 is TGTGCCAGCAGCCCATCCGACAGGGGTAATTCACCCCTCCACTTT. Its translation: CASSPSDRGNSPLHF.